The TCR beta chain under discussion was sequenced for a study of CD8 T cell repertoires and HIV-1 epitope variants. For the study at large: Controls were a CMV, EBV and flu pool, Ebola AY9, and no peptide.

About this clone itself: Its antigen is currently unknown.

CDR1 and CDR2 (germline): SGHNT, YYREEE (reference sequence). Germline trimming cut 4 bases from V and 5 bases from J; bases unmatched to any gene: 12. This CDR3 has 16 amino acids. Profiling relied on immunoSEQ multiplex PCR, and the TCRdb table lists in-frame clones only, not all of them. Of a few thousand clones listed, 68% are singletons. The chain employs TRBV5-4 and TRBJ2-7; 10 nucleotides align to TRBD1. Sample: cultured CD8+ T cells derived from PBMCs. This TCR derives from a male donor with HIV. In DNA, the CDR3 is TGTGCCAGCAGCCTGGGGCCCGACAGGGGGCCCCACGAGCAGTACTTC. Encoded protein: CASSLGPDRGPHEQYF.